The 10 T cell receptor beta chains below come from one sample, sequenced in a study of OX40 agonist ivuxolimab in advanced cancers. Data came from immunoSEQ multiplex PCR; TCRdb stores just in-frame clones and leaves some out. Among over 70,000 clones listed, approximately 91% were seen once. Here the sequenced sample was CD4+ or CD8+ T cells sorted from blood, taken in a trial of the OX40 agonist ivuxolimab. The source is an adult with an advanced solid tumor such as melanoma, head and neck, liver or kidney cancer.

The chain is built from TRBV28 and TRBJ2-1, with 13 bases aligning to TRBD2. CDR3 length: 15 residues. The V segment lost 5 bases and the J segment 12 bases; nucleotides outside the gene matches: 10. Germline V gives CDR1 MDHEN, CDR2 SYDVKM. CDR3 nucleotide sequence: TGTGCCAGCAGTCCCCGGACTAGCGGGAGATTTGGGCAGTTCTTC. It specifies CASSPRTSGRFGQFF.

The chain uses TRBV19 and TRBJ2-1; D remains ambiguous. V lost 3 bases to trimming and J lost 8 bases, with 5 bases between them. This CDR3 is built from 11 residues. Germline V CDR1 and CDR2: LNHDA, SQIVND (reference sequence). CDR3 nucleotides: TGTGCCAGTAGTATCTTCTATGAGCAGTTCTTC. Its translation is CASSIFYEQFF.

The chain employs TRBV7-3 and TRBJ2-1; D is unclear. V was trimmed by 1 base and J by 0 bases, leaving 10 bases between them. The CDR3 has 16 amino acids. Germline V gene data show CDR1 as SGHTA and CDR2 as FQGTGA. The CDR3 region has the DNA TGTGCCAGCAGCTTAAATCCGGGTGGCTCCTACAATGAGCAGTTCTTC. Its translation: CASSLNPGGSYNEQFF.

This sequence joins TRBV6-1 and TRBJ2-7; 9 bases align to TRBD1. The CDR3 is made up of 15 amino acids. The J segment lost 2 bases and the V segment lost 6 bases, leaving 8 bases of the junction unmatched. CDR1 is MNHNS, CDR2 SASEGT, per germline. Written as DNA, the CDR3 is TGTGCCAGCAGGTTGGGACAGGGTACGCCCTACGAGCAGTACTTC. The encoded protein is CASRLGQGTPYEQYF.

The chain carries TRBV9 and TRBJ2-2; D is ambiguous. CDR1 is SGDLS and CDR2 is YYNGEE in the germline V gene. Trimming shortened V by 4 bases and J by 0 bases, and 19 bases separated the two germline ends. The CDR3 has 18 residues. Here the CDR3 DNA reads TGTGCCAGCAGCCCGAGCCCCCCCTCGGGCGCGAACACCGGGGAGCTGTTTTTT. Translated, it gives CASSPSPPSGANTGELFF.

The V and J genes are TRBV27 and TRBJ2-3; no clear D gene. The CDR3 covers 14 residues. Germline CDR1 and CDR2: MNHEY and SMNVEV (reference sequence). V was cut by 4 bases and J by 5 bases, with 13 bases left in between. Written as DNA, the CDR3 is TGTGCCAGCAGTTCCTTAGTCCCGGGAGATACGCAGTATTTT. Protein product: CASSSLVPGDTQYF.

The chain is built from TRBV12-2 and TRBJ2-5. TRBV12-2 is given as a pseudogene. The CDR3 is 15 amino acids. CDR3 loop: CASRLARHKGETQYF. DNA for the CDR3: TGTGCAAGTCGCTTAGCGCGTCATAAGGGAGAGACCCAGTACTTC.

The chain combines TRBV18 with TRBJ1-3; 8 bases agree with TRBD1. After removal of 3 bases from V and 2 bases from J, the junction contained 6 bases not matched to a gene. Germline assignment: CDR1 KGHSH and CDR2 LQKENI. This CDR3 region has 16 residues. CDR3 residues: CASSPGQGGPGNTIYF. In DNA, the CDR3 is TGTGCCAGCTCACCCGGACAGGGCGGGCCTGGAAACACCATATATTTT.

About this clone: Other DNA sequences in this sample translate to the same CDR3. V usage is TRBV2 and J usage is TRBJ2-3; D is undetermined. Trimming took off 5 bases at V and 0 bases at J, with 0 bases between the two ends. Germline V lookup: CDR1 SNHLY, CDR2 FYNNEI. The CDR3 length is 11 residues. CDR3 residues: CASSSTDTQYF. CDR3 DNA sequence: TGTGCCAGCAGTAGCACAGATACGCAGTATTTT.

The chain is built from TRBV4-2 and TRBJ2-7, with 10 bases lining up with TRBD2. J lost 1 base, V lost 3 bases, and 12 bases had no gene match. CDR1 is LGHNA and CDR2 is YNFKEQ in the germline V gene. CDR3 length equals 18 residues. The CDR3 loop reads CASSQEGLAGEGSYEQYF. CDR3 in DNA: TGTGCCAGCAGCCAGGAGGGTCTAGCGGGAGAAGGGTCCTACGAGCAGTACTTC.